This T cell receptor beta chain was identified in a study of response to subunit inactivated influenza vaccine. Study observations and caveats: Each seasonal flu vaccination may recruit only limited new T cells, authors suggested.

In the case of this clonotype: Its antigen is currently unknown.

The length of the CDR3 is 14 residues. J was trimmed by 5 bases and V by 5 bases; bases with no gene match: 6. TCRdb passed the RT-PCR reads through MiXCR, listing each CDR3 protein once. Of 500,000 to 600,000 distinct CDR3 sequences in the sample, 11% to 15% are singletons; the top ten hold 11%. V gene TRBV12-3 or TRBV12-4 combines with J gene TRBJ2-7; 10 bases agree with TRBD2. The sequenced sample was PBMCs from blood, obtained 12 days after vaccination. The sequence was collected from a man over 45 who received an inactivated influenza vaccine. CDR3 in amino acids: CASSESGRAHEQYF. CDR3 nucleotides: TGTGCCAGCAGTGAGAGCGGGAGGGCCCACGAGCAGTACTTC.